These 11 T cell receptor beta chains came from one sample sequenced in a study of cytomegalovirus exposure and HLA in healthy donors. PCR used 60 Vbeta primers and 13 Jbeta primers. Clones were read by immunoSEQ multiplex PCR, and TCRdb kept only the in-frame ones, dropping some. Among about 85,000 clones, 80% were seen once, and the ten largest hold around 25%. Sequencing used PBMCs. The receptors come from a woman in her forties or fifties in good health and CMV-seropositive.

This chain joins TRBV5-6 and TRBJ1-2; 7 bases line up with TRBD1. Germline trimming cut 4 bases from V and 2 bases from J; bases unmatched to any gene: 2. This CDR3 contains 13 residues. Germline V gives CDR1 SGHDT, CDR2 YYEEEE. The CDR3 spells CASSLQGNYGYTF. The CDR3 DNA sequence: TGTGCCAGCAGCCTACAGGGGAACTATGGCTACACCTTC.

The chain links TRBV11-2 to TRBJ2-7; D may be TRBD2 (6 bases). This CDR3 is 11 amino acids long. CDR1 is SGHAT and CDR2 is FQNNGV in the germline V gene. V lost 3 bases to trimming and J lost 9 bases, with 9 bases between them. The CDR3 sequence is CASSLGGVQYV. The CDR3 DNA reads as TGTGCCAGCAGCTTGGGGGGTGTGCAGTACGTC.

Concerning this clone itself: The identical CDR3 is also encoded by other nucleotide sequences in the sample. V gene TRBV5-1 combines with J gene TRBJ1-5; 9 bases map to TRBD1. V lost 2 bases and J lost 6; bases outside the gene matches: 3. The CDR3 is 14 residues long. CDR1 and CDR2 (germline): SGHRS, YFSETQ. CDR3 region: CASSLGQGSQPQHF. The CDR3 DNA reads as TGCGCCAGCAGCTTAGGACAGGGGAGTCAGCCCCAGCATTTT.

CDR3 in DNA: TGTGCCAGCAGCTTCGGGACAGACTCCTACGAGCAGTACGTC. Its protein is CASSFGTDSYEQYV. This chain connects TRBV7-2 to TRBJ2-7; 7 bases match TRBD1. V lost 3 bases, J lost 0 bases, and 2 bases stayed unmatched. The CDR3 is made up of 14 amino acids. In germline, CDR1 is SGHTA, CDR2 FQGNSA.

This sequence joins TRBV7-4 and TRBJ2-3; 11 bases fit TRBD2. With 5 bases clipped from V and 0 bases from J, the junction kept 1 base outside the gene matches. CDR3 length equals 15 residues. Germline CDR1 SGHVT, CDR2 SQSDAQ. CDR3 in amino acids: CASSPSGRSTDTQYF. CDR3 nucleotides: TGTGCCAGCAGCCCTAGCGGGAGGAGCACAGATACGCAGTATTTT. The whole variable domain, filled in from reference TRBV7-4 and TRBJ2-3, reads GAGVSQSPRYKVAKRGRDVALRCDSISGHVTLYWYRQTLGQGSEVLTYSQSDAQRDKSGRPSGRFSAERPERSVSTLKIQRTEQGDSAVYLCASSPSGRSTDTQYFGPGTRLTVL.

The chain couples TRBV19 to TRBJ1-1; weak D call: TRBD1 (5 bases). There are 13 residues in the CDR3. V lost 6 bases and J lost 2, with 10 bases in between. CDR1 and CDR2 from the germline V gene are LNHDA and SQIVND (reference sequence). CDR3 DNA sequence: TGTGCCAGTAGCCAAGACAGAAACACTGAAGCTTTCTTT. It encodes CASSQDRNTEAFF.

This sequence joins TRBV19 and TRBJ1-4; no clear D gene. The V end was cut by 7 bases, the J end by 0 bases, with 12 bases between. From germline, CDR1 is LNHDA and CDR2 SQIVND (reference sequence). There are 15 residues in the CDR3. In DNA, the CDR3 is TGTGCCAGTAAAGATTCGGGTGCAACTAATGAAAAACTGTTTTTT. Amino acids: CASKDSGATNEKLFF.

A single count supports this clone. The chain recombines TRBV6-6 with TRBJ2-5; 9 bases are a match to TRBD1. CDR3 length equals 15 residues. The V segment lost 6 bases and the J segment 4 bases; nucleotides outside the gene matches: 9. The germline V gene encodes CDR1 MNHNY and CDR2 SVGAGI (reference sequence). CDR3 sequence (DNA): TGTGCCAGCAGCACCTCGGGACAGGGTTCAGAGACCCAGTACTTC. This sequence encodes CASSTSGQGSETQYF.

V is TRBV2 and J is TRBJ2-7; TRBD2 matches 14 bases. The CDR3 is 15 residues long. V shed 7 bases and J 5 bases; nucleotides not matched to a gene: 7. CDR1 SNHLY and CDR2 FYNNEI come from the germline V gene. The CDR3 coding sequence is TGTGCCAGCAAAGGACTAGCGGGGGGTATAGACGAGCAGTACTTC. It translates to CASKGLAGGIDEQYF.

This chain uses TRBV4-1 with TRBJ2-7, with D tentatively TRBD2 (5 bases). V was trimmed by 4 bases and J by 2 bases, leaving 12 bases between them. CDR1 and CDR2 (germline): MGHRA, YSYEKL. The length of the CDR3 is 14 residues. CDR3 nucleotide sequence: TGCGCCAGCAGCCCCGGGGATTTCCCCTACGAGCAGTACTTC. The encoded protein is CASSPGDFPYEQYF.

This sequence joins TRBV18 and TRBJ1-1; 10 nucleotides agree with TRBD1. In germline, CDR1 is KGHSH, CDR2 LQKENI. This CDR3 has 16 residues. The V and J ends lost 5 bases and 11 bases, in that order; junction bases with no gene match: 17. For the CDR3, the DNA is TGTGCCAGCTCATTGAACCGGGGACAGGGGCAAATGGTGGCTTTCTTT. Amino acid sequence: CASSLNRGQGQMVAFF.